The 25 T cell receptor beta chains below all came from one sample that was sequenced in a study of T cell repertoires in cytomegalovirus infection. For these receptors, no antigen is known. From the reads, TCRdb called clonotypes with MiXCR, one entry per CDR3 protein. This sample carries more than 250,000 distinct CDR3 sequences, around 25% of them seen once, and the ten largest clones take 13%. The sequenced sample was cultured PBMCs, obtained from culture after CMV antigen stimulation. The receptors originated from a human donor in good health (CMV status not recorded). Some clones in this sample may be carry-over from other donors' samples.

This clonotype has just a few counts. CDR3 in amino acids: CASSHFHDRPGLASYEQYF. CDR3 in DNA: TGCGCCAGCAGCCATTTCCACGACAGACCGGGACTAGCGTCCTACGAGCAGTACTTC. The chain recombines TRBV4-1 with TRBJ2-7; 10 nucleotides match TRBD2. The CDR3 runs to 19 residues. Germline loops: CDR1 MGHRA, CDR2 YSYEKL. V shed 3 bases, J shed 1 base, and the junction held 15 bases outside the gene matches.

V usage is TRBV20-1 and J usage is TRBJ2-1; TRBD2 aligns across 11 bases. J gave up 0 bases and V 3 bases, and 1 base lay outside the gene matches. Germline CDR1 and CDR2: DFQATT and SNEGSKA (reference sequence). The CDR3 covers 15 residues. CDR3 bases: TGCAGTGCTAGGACTAGCGGGATCTCCTACAATGAGCAGTTCTTC. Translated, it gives CSARTSGISYNEQFF.

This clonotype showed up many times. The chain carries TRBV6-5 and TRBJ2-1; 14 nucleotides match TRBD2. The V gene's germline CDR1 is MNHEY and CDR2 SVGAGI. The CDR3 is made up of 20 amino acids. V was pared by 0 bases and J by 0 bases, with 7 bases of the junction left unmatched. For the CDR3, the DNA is TGTGCCAGCAGTTACTCAGAAGGACTAGCGGGAGGCCACTCCTACAATGAGCAGTTCTTC. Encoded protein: CASSYSEGLAGGHSYNEQFF.

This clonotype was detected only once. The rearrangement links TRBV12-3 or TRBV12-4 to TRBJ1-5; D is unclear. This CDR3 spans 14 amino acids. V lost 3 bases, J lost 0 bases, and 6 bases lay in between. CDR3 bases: TGTGCCAGCAGTTTGCGGCCTAGCAATCAGCCCCAGCATTTT. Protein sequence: CASSLRPSNQPQHF.

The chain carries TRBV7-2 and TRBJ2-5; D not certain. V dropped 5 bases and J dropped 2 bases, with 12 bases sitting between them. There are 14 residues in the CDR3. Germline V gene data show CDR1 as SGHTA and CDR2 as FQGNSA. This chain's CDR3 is CASSPSQAQETQYF. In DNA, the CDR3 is TGTGCCAGCAGCCCATCGCAGGCTCAAGAGACCCAGTACTTC.

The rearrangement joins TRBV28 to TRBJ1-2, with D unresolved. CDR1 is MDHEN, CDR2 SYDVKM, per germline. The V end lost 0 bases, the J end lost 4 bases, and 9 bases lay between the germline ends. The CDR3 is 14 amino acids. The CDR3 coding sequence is TGTGCCAGCAGTTTATGGGGATCGAGCTATGGCTACACCTTC. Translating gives CASSLWGSSYGYTF.

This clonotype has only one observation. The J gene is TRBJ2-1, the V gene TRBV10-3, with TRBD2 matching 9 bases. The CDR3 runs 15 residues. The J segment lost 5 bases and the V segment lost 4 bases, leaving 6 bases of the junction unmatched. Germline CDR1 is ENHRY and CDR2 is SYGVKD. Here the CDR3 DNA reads TGTGCCATCAGTGTTCGGACTAGCGCCGACAATGAGCAGTTCTTC. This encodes CAISVRTSADNEQFF.

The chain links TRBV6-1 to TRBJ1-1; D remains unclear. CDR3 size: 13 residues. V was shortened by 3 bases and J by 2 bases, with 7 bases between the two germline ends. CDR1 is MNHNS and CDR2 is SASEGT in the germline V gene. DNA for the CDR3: TGTGCCAGCAGTGACGCGGACAACACTGAAGCTTTCTTT. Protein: CASSDADNTEAFF.

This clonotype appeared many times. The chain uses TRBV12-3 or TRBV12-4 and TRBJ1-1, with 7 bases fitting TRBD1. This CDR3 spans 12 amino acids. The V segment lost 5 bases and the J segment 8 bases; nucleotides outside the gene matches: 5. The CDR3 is CASSRQGLEAFF. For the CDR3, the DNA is TGTGCCAGCAGTCGACAGGGATTGGAAGCTTTCTTT.

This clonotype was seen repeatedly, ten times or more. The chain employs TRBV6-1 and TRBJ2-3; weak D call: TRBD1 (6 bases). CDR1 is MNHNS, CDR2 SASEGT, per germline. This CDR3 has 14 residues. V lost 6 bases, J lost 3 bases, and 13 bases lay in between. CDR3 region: CASRLQGATDTQYF. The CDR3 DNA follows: TGTGCCAGCAGACTACAGGGAGCGACAGATACGCAGTATTTT.

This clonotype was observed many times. The CDR3 loop is CASSPDRTYLVQYF. The CDR3 DNA reads as TGTGCCAGCAGCCCGGACAGGACTTATTTAGTGCAGTACTTC. The J gene is TRBJ2-7, the V gene TRBV7-2; 7 bases align to TRBD1. The trim removed 5 bases at V and 9 bases at J, leaving 13 bases unmatched. This CDR3 is 14 amino acids long. Germline loops: CDR1 SGHTA, CDR2 FQGNSA.

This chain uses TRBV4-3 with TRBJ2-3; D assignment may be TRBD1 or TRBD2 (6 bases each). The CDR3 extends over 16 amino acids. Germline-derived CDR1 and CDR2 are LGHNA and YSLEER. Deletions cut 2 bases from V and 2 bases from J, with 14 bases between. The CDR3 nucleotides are TGCGCCAGCAGCCAAACCGTTGGGGGGCCCACAGATACGCAGTATTTT. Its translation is CASSQTVGGPTDTQYF.

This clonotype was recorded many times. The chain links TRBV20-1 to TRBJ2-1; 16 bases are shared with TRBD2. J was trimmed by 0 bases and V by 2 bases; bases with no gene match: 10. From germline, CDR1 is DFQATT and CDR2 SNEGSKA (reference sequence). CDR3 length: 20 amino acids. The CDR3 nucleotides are TGCAGTGCTAGATTAGAAGCGGGACTAGCGGGAGGGAGCTCCTACAATGAGCAGTTCTTC. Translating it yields CSARLEAGLAGGSSYNEQFF.

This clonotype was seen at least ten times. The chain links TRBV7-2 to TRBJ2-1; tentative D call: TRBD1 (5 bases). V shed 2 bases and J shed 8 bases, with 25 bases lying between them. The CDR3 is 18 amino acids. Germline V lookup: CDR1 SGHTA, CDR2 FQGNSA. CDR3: CASSLKFGTGIIQDEQFF. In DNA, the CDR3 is TGTGCCAGCAGCTTAAAGTTCGGAACAGGCATCATCCAGGATGAGCAGTTCTTC.

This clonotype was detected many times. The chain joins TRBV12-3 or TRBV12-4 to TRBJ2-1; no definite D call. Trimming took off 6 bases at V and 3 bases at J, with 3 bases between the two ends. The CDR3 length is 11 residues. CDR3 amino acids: CASSLYNEQFF. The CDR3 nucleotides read TGTGCCAGCAGCCTCTACAATGAGCAGTTCTTC.

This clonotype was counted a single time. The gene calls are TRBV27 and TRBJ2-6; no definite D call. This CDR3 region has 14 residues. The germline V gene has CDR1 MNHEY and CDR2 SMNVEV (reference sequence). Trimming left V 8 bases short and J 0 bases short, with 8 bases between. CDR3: CASGLSSGANVLTF. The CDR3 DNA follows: TGTGCCAGCGGGCTGAGCTCTGGGGCCAACGTCCTGACTTTC.

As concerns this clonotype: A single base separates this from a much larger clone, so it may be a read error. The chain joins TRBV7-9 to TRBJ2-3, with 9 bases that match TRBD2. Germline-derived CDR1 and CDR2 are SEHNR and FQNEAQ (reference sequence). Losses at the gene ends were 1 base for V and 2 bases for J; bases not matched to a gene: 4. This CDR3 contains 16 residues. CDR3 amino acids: CASSLGLAVFTDTQYF. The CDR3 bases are TGTGCCAGCAGCTTAGGACTAGCGGTTTTCACAGATACGCAGTATTTT.

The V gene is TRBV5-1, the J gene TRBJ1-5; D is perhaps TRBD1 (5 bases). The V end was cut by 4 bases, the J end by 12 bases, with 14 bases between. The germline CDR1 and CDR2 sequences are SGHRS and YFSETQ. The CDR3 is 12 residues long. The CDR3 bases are TGCGCCAGCAGCCCAGATGGGGGAAGCCAGCATTTT. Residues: CASSPDGGSQHF.

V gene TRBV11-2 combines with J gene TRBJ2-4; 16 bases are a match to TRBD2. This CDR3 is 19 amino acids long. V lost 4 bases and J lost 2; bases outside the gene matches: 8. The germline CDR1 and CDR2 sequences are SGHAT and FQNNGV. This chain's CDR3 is CASSSGGLAGGPTKNIQYF. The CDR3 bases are TGTGCCAGCAGCTCCGGGGGACTAGCGGGAGGGCCTACCAAAAACATTCAGTACTTC.

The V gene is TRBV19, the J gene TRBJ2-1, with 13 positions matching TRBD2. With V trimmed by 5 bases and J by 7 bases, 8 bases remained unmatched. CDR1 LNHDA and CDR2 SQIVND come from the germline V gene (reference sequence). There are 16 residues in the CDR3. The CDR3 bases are TGTGCCAGTAGTGTCGGACTAGCGGGAGTTTATAATGAGCAGTTCTTC. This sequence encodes CASSVGLAGVYNEQFF. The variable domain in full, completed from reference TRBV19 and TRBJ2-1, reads DGGITQSPKYLFRKEGQNVTLSCEQNLNHDAMYWYRQDPGQGLRLIYYSQIVNDFQKGDIAEGYSVSREKKESFPLTVTSAQKNPTAFYLCASSVGLAGVYNEQFFGPGTRLTVL.

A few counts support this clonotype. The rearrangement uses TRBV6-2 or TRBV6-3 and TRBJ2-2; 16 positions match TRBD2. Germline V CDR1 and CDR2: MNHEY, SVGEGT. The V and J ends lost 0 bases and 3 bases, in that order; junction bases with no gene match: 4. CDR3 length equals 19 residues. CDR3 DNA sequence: TGTGCCAGCAGTTACTCGGGACTAGCGGGAGGGCCACACACCGGGGAGCTGTTTTTT. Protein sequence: CASSYSGLAGGPHTGELFF.

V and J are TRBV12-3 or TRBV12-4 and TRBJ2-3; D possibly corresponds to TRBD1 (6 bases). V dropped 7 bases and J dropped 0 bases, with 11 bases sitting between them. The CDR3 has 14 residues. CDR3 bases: TGTGCCAGCACGAGGCAGGGGAGCACAGATACGCAGTATTTT. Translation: CASTRQGSTDTQYF.

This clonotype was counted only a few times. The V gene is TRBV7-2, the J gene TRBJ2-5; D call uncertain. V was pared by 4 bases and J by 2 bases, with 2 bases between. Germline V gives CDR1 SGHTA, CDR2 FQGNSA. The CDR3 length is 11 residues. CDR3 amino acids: CASSWQETQYF. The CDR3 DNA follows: TGTGCCAGCAGCTGGCAAGAGACCCAGTACTTC. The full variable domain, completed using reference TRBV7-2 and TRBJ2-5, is GAGVSQSPSNKVTEKGKDVELRCDPISGHTALYWYRQSLGQGLEFLIYFQGNSAPDKSGLPSDRFSAERTGGSVSTLTIQRTQQEDSAVYLCASSWQETQYFGPGTRLLVL.

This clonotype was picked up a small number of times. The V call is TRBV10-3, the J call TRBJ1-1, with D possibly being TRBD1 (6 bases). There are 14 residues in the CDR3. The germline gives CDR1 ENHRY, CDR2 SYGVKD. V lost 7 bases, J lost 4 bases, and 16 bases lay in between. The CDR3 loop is CAITRGGVGTEAFF. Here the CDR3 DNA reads TGTGCCATCACCAGAGGGGGGGTGGGCACTGAAGCTTTCTTT.

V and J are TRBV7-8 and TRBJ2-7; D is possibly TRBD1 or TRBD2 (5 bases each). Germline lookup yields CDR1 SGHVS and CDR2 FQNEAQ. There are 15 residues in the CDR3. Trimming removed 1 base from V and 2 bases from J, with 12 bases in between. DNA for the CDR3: TGTGCCAGCAGCTTAGAGGGGAGTGGAACCTACGAGCAGTACTTC. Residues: CASSLEGSGTYEQYF.